Below, one T cell receptor beta chain is given with its context. This sample was included in a study of regulatory T cells in long-lasting Graves disease. Time point here: persistent/refractory GD, antithyroid drugs over 5 years with positive TRAb. From RNA extracted from PBMCs, the TCR library was made. EDTA tubes received around 9.4 milliliters of collected peripheral blood. CDR1 and CDR2 (germline): MDHEN, SYDVKM. The CDR3 spans 12 residues. V gave up 4 bases and J gave up 10 bases, with 13 bases separating them. Combining iRepertoire HTBI primers with Arm-PCR of CDR3 regions, the authors built TCR beta libraries. Using its own MiXCR run on the multiplex PCR reads, TCRdb lists one record per CDR3 protein. In the table there are some 370,000 distinct CDR3 sequences, around 21% of which are singletons.

The receptor was derived from a female donor with Graves disease. Sequencing was performed on peripheral blood mononuclear cells (PBMCs), taken when the disease was refractory, from a patient treated with antithyroid drugs. The V and J genes are TRBV28 and TRBJ2-5; tentative D call: TRBD1 (6 bases). The CDR3 DNA reads TGTGCCAGCAGTTCCGGGACATTAGTCCAGTACTTC. Protein sequence: CASSSGTLVQYF.